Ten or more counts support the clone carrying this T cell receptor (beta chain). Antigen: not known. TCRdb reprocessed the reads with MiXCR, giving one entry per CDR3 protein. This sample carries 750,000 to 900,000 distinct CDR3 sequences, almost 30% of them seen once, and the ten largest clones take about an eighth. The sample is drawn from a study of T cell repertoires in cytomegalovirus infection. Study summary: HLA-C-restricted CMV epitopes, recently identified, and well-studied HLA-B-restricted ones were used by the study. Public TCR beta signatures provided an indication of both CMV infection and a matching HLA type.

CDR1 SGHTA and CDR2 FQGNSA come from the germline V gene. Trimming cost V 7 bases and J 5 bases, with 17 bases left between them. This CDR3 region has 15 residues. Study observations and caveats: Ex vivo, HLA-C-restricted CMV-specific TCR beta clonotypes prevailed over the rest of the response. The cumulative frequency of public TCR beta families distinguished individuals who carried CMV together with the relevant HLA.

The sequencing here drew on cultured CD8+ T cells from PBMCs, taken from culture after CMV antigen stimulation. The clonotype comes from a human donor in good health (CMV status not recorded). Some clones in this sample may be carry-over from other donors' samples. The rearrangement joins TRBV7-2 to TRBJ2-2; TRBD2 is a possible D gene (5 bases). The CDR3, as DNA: TGTGCCAGCACCTCCCCGGGCGGGTTTACCGGGGAGCTGTTTTTT. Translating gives CASTSPGGFTGELFF.